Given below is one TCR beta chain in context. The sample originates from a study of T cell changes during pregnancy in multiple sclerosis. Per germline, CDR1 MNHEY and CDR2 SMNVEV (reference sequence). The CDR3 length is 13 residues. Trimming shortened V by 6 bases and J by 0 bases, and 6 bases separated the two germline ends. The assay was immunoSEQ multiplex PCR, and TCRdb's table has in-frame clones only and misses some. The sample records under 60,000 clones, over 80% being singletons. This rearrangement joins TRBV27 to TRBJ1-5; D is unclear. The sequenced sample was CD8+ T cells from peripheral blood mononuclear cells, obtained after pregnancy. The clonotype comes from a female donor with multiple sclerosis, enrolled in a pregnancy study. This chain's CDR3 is CASSPNSNQPQHF. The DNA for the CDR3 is TGTGCCAGCAGCCCCAATAGCAATCAGCCCCAGCATTTT.